This T cell receptor (beta chain) was sequenced in a study of blood T cell repertoires in COVID-19. About the research overall: Both acute and convalescent COVID-19 samples were obtained from the United States, Italy and Spain. T cells, B-cell-depleted T cells, or PBMCs supplied cDNA or gDNA.

The CDR3 length is 16 residues. Germline CDR1 reads GTSNPN; CDR2 reads SVGIG (reference sequence). V was cut by 8 bases and J by 0 bases, with 22 bases left in between. Per the study methods: Reference gene primer amplification gave estimated nucleated cell counts. Libraries were prepared by immunoSEQ multiplex PCR; TCRdb keeps only in-frame clonotypes and omits some of them. V and J calls plus clone size are reproduced from that table; the DNA served to infer D and trimming. The table has under 200,000 clones, about four fifths seen once; the top ten hold about 7.2%. This clone was counted a single time.

Input material: peripheral blood. The V gene is TRBV30, the J gene TRBJ1-2; D is uncertain. This clonotype was sampled from a man between 60 and 70 years old with acute or convalescent COVID-19. The CDR3 here is CASQARAPDPNYGYTF. The CDR3 DNA reads TGTGCCAGCCAGGCCCGCGCACCAGATCCTAACTATGGCTACACCTTC.